This T cell receptor beta chain appears in the sequencing data of a study of shared clonotypes between healthy human individuals. The study, taken as a whole, reports: With few donors, the genetic and exposure-history diversity represented was limited.

This clone was seen a single time. Its antigen remains unknown. The V and J ends lost 0 bases and 1 base, in that order; junction bases with no gene match: 4. CDR3 size: 16 residues. Germline V gene data show CDR1 as MNHEY and CDR2 as SMNVEV (reference sequence). Genomic DNA per cell subset filled all wells of several immunoSEQ plates. The assay was immunoSEQ multiplex PCR, and TCRdb's table has in-frame clones only and misses some. The sample lists roughly 500,000 clones, almost 97% occurring once. The source is a woman aged 30 to 39 in good health. V and J are TRBV27 and TRBJ2-7; 9 positions agree with TRBD1. What was sequenced was naive CD4+ T cells sorted from blood. Subset: CD45RA+ positively selected. CDR3 region: CASSLSLTGGSYEQYF. CDR3 nucleotides: TGTGCCAGCAGTTTATCCCTGACAGGGGGGTCCTACGAGCAGTACTTC.